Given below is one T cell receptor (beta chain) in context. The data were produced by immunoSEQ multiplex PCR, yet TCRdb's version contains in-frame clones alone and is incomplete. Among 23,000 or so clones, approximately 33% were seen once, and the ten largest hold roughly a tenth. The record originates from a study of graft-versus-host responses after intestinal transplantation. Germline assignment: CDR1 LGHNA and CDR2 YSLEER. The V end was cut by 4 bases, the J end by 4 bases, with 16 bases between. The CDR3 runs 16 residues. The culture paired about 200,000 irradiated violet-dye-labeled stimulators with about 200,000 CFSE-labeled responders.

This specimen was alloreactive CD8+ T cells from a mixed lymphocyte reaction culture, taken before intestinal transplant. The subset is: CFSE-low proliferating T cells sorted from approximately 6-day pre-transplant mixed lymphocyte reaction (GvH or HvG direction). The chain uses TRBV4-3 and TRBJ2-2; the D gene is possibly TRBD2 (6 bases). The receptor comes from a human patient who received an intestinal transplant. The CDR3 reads CASSLVYGGFTGELFF. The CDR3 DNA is TGCGCCAGCAGCCTTGTCTACGGGGGATTCACCGGGGAGCTGTTTTTT.